The sequence of this T cell receptor beta chain was determined in a study of T cell repertoires in ileal Crohn's disease. This sample's time point: neoterminal ileum biopsy at postoperative endoscopy, about 6 months after surgery. The data were produced by immunoSEQ multiplex PCR, yet TCRdb's version contains in-frame clones alone and is incomplete. The table shows roughly 4,000 clones, with more than 65% occurring only once. V shed 4 bases and J shed 7 bases, with 14 bases lying between them. This CDR3 has 15 residues. Per the germline V gene, CDR1 is LNHDA and CDR2 is SQIVND (reference sequence). The chain is built from TRBV19 and TRBJ1-6; D might be TRBD1 (6 bases). The sequence came from an adult with Crohn's disease. Source material: ileal tissue. Written as DNA, the CDR3 is TGTGCCAGTAGTAGGCGACAGGAGACGAATTCACCCCTCCACTTT. The encoded protein is CASSRRQETNSPLHF.